This passage covers 21 T cell receptor beta chains from one sample sequenced in a study of Ad26.COV2.S vaccination and SARS-CoV-2 variants. Using immunoSEQ multiplex PCR, the repertoire was profiled, and TCRdb retains in-frame clones only, with some absent. Among approximately 360,000 clones, 83% were seen once, and the ten largest hold 7.4%. Treatment here: roughly 19 received Ad26.COV2.S at low or high dose, single or two shots; several received placebo; per-sample allocation not given. The samples were gathered on day 63 after the first injection of vaccine or placebo. The starting material was peripheral blood, obtained in a trial of Ad26.COV2.S vaccine versus placebo. These receptors came from a person between 18 and 65 years old who received the Ad26.COV2.S COVID-19 vaccine or a placebo.

CDR3 loop: CAGTSFNEQFF. CDR3 nucleotides: TGTGCCGGAACTAGTTTTAATGAGCAGTTCTTC. The V call is TRBV2, the J call TRBJ2-1; possible D gene TRBD2, 5 bases. The CDR3 has 11 amino acids. With 11 bases removed from V and 7 bases from J, the gap between germline ends came to 12 bases. The V gene's germline CDR1 is SNHLY and CDR2 FYNNEI.

Turning to this clone: Mismatch with germline at one junction end may stem from a read error. This CDR3 reads CASMDRGSNNSPLHF. CDR3 coding DNA: TGTGCCAGTATGGACAGGGGCTCCAATAATTCACCCCTCCACTTT. The chain has TRBV19 and TRBJ1-6; 9 bases line up with TRBD1. Germline CDR1 is LNHDA and CDR2 is SQIVND (reference sequence). This CDR3 spans 15 amino acids.

This chain links TRBV18 with TRBJ2-7, with 10 positions matching TRBD1. The CDR3 length is 14 residues. Germline V gives CDR1 KGHSH, CDR2 LQKENI. V shed 3 bases and J 5 bases; nucleotides not matched to a gene: 4. CDR3 nucleotide sequence: TGTGCCAGCTCACCGGGACAGGGGCAAGACGAGCAGTACTTC. Protein sequence: CASSPGQGQDEQYF.

This chain connects TRBV12-3 or TRBV12-4 to TRBJ2-7; no reliable D call. V shed 6 bases and J shed 4 bases, with 10 bases lying between them. This CDR3 comprises 12 residues. For the CDR3, the DNA is TGTGCCAGCAGACAATGGGGATACGAGCAGTACTTC. The encoded protein is CASRQWGYEQYF.

The chain is built from TRBV5-5 and TRBJ2-5; D is ambiguous. V was cut by 2 bases and J by 5 bases, with 13 bases left in between. CDR1 and CDR2 from the germline V gene are SGHKS and YYEKEE (reference sequence). This CDR3 comprises 14 residues. CDR3 bases: TGTGCCAGCAGCTTCCAACCTTTGGGGGAGACCCAGTACTTC. Its translation is CASSFQPLGETQYF.

This sequence joins TRBV7-6 and TRBJ1-5; the match to TRBD1 covers 7 bases. The V gene's germline CDR1 is SGHVS and CDR2 FNYEAQ. The length of the CDR3 is 14 residues. The trim removed 5 bases at V and 6 bases at J, leaving 7 bases unmatched. The CDR3 protein is CASSPGNRGQPQHF. CDR3 bases: TGTGCCAGCAGCCCGGGAAACAGGGGTCAGCCCCAGCATTTT. Using reference TRBV7-6 and TRBJ1-5 for the parts outside the CDR3, the full variable domain is GAGVSQSPRYKVTKRGQDVALRCDPISGHVSLYWYRQALGQGPEFLTYFNYEAQQDKSGLPNDRFSAERPEGSISTLTIQRTEQRDSAMYRCASSPGNRGQPQHFGDGTRLSIL.

The V gene is TRBV24-1, the J gene TRBJ1-2; no clear D. From germline, CDR1 is KGHDR and CDR2 SFDVKD. Trimming took off 2 bases at V and 4 bases at J, with 7 bases between the two ends. CDR3 length: 13 residues. CDR3 sequence (DNA): TGTGCCACCAGTGATTCTGCCTCCTATGGCTACACCTTC. It yields the protein CATSDSASYGYTF.

The V gene is TRBV30, the J gene TRBJ2-3; tentatively, D is TRBD1 (6 bases). Trimming took 2 bases from V and 2 from J, leaving 11 bases between them. CDR3 size: 14 residues. CDR1 is GTSNPN, CDR2 SVGIG, per germline (reference sequence). CDR3 sequence reads: CAWSYQGYTDTQYF. CDR3 nucleotide sequence: TGTGCCTGGAGTTATCAGGGGTACACAGATACGCAGTATTTT. Filled out from reference TRBV30 and TRBJ2-3, the complete variable domain reads SQTIHQWPATLVQPVGSPLSLECTVEGTSNPNLYWYRQAAGRGLQLLFYSVGIGQISSEVPQNLSASRPQDRQFILSSKKLLLSDSGFYLCAWSYQGYTDTQYFGPGTRLTVL.

This chain's CDR3 is CASSSGLAKKETQYF. The CDR3 DNA sequence: TGTGCCAGCAGCTCGGGACTAGCGAAAAAAGAGACCCAGTACTTC. V and J are TRBV7-9 and TRBJ2-5, with 10 bases fitting TRBD2. V shed 4 bases, J shed 3 bases, and the junction held 5 bases outside the gene matches. Per the germline V gene, CDR1 is SEHNR and CDR2 is FQNEAQ (reference sequence). The CDR3 runs to 15 residues.

The V and J genes are TRBV11-3 and TRBJ2-7; D is uncertain. The V gene's germline CDR1 is SGHNT and CDR2 YENEEA. Trimming took 1 base from V and 2 from J, leaving 9 bases between them. There are 14 residues in the CDR3. The CDR3 sequence is CASSLAGPTYEQYF. The CDR3 DNA reads as TGTGCCAGCAGCTTAGCCGGACCGACCTACGAGCAGTACTTC. The full variable domain, completed using reference TRBV11-3 and TRBJ2-7, is EAGVVQSPRYKIIEKKQPVAFWCNPISGHNTLYWYLQNLGQGPELLIRYENEEAVDDSQLPKDRFSAERLKGVDSTLKIQPAELGDSAVYLCASSLAGPTYEQYFGPGTRLTVT.

The chain couples TRBV18 to TRBJ1-5; 10 nucleotides line up with TRBD1. Germline lookup yields CDR1 KGHSH and CDR2 LQKENI. V shed 5 bases and J 6 bases; nucleotides not matched to a gene: 10. The CDR3 is 16 amino acids. The CDR3 is CASSAQGQGSGQPQHF. CDR3 nucleotide sequence: TGTGCCAGCTCAGCCCAGGGACAGGGGTCCGGTCAGCCCCAGCATTTT.

This clone was seen only once. This chain uses TRBV7-7 with TRBJ1-4; 8 bases map to TRBD1. Germline CDR1 reads SSHAT; CDR2 reads FNYEAQ (reference sequence). This CDR3 comprises 16 residues. The J segment lost 1 base and the V segment lost 4 bases, leaving 5 bases of the junction unmatched. The CDR3 region has the DNA TGTGCCAGCAGCTCGGACAGGGTCGTAACTAATGAAAAACTGTTTTTT. It specifies CASSSDRVVTNEKLFF.

This chain uses TRBV2 with TRBJ2-2; 10 positions match TRBD2. The CDR3 has 16 amino acids. After removal of 3 bases from V and 7 bases from J, the junction contained 8 bases not matched to a gene. Germline CDR1 reads SNHLY; CDR2 reads FYNNEI. CDR3 amino acids: CASSEDSGRIGGELFF. CDR3 in DNA: TGTGCCAGCAGTGAGGATAGCGGGAGGATAGGCGGGGAGCTGTTTTTT.

This clone was observed a handful of times. The rearrangement uses TRBV6-1 and TRBJ1-5; the D gene is possibly TRBD1 (6 bases). In germline, CDR1 is MNHNS, CDR2 SASEGT. Trimming shortened V by 4 bases and J by 0 bases, and 16 bases separated the two germline ends. The length of the CDR3 is 17 residues. The CDR3 DNA is TGTGCCAGCAGTGTAGGGGGTCCCTCCGATAGCAATCAGCCCCAGCATTTT. It encodes CASSVGGPSDSNQPQHF.

The J gene is TRBJ2-1, the V gene TRBV5-4, with TRBD2 matching 11 bases. This CDR3 contains 15 residues. CDR1 and CDR2 from the germline V gene are SGHNT and YYREEE (reference sequence). V lost 5 bases and J lost 7; bases outside the gene matches: 8. CDR3 nucleotide sequence: TGTGCCAGCAGGTACATAGCGGGAGGGGGAAATGAGCAGTTCTTC. It translates to CASRYIAGGGNEQFF. Full variable domain (outside the CDR3, taken from reference TRBV5-4 and TRBJ2-1): ETGVTQSPTHLIKTRGQQVTLRCSSQSGHNTVSWYQQALGQGPQFIFQYYREEENGRGNFPPRFSGLQFPNYSSELNVNALELDDSALYLCASRYIAGGGNEQFFGPGTRLTVL.

The chain joins TRBV6-5 to TRBJ1-5; no definite D call. Trimming removed 6 bases from V and 5 bases from J, with 11 bases in between. Germline CDR1 is MNHEY and CDR2 is SVGAGI. The CDR3 is made up of 13 amino acids. The CDR3 nucleotides are TGTGCCAGCAGAGTCGACGGATATCAGCCCCAGCATTTT. It is translated as CASRVDGYQPQHF.

The chain carries TRBV7-3 and TRBJ2-3, with 9 nucleotides matching TRBD1. The CDR3 totals 15 residues. Looked up from germline, CDR1 is SGHTA and CDR2 is FQGTGA. V was pared by 4 bases and J by 3 bases, with 5 bases of the junction left unmatched. CDR3 DNA: TGTGCCAGCAGCTCTACAGGGGGCCCAACAGATACGCAGTATTTT. Translation gives CASSSTGGPTDTQYF.

This chain links TRBV28 with TRBJ2-3; a weak D match, TRBD1 (5 bases). Trimming cost V 8 bases and J 1 base, with 13 bases left between them. CDR3 length: 14 residues. CDR1 is MDHEN and CDR2 is SYDVKM in the germline V gene. The CDR3 reads CASAAGWGTDTQYF. In nucleotides, the CDR3 is TGTGCCAGCGCAGCAGGGTGGGGCACAGATACGCAGTATTTT.

This sequence joins TRBV5-5 and TRBJ2-5; D uncertain. The ends were cut back, 0 bases at V and 5 bases at J, with 14 bases in the middle. Germline assignment: CDR1 SGHKS and CDR2 YYEKEE (reference sequence). The length of the CDR3 is 15 residues. Here the CDR3 DNA reads TGTGCCAGCAGCTTGGGGACCGTATCTCCCGAGACCCAGTACTTC. Translated, it gives CASSLGTVSPETQYF.

The CDR3 DNA follows: TGTGCCAGCAGTTACCCGGCCACTGAAGCTTTCTTT. It translates to CASSYPATEAFF. This sequence joins TRBV6-2 or TRBV6-3 and TRBJ1-1; D uncertain. CDR1 is MNHEY and CDR2 is SVGEGT in the germline V gene. This CDR3 contains 12 residues. V shed 2 bases and J shed 4 bases, with 5 bases lying between them.

This clone was detected only a few times. The V and J genes are TRBV7-2 and TRBJ2-2; D not resolved. CDR3 length equals 14 residues. CDR1 and CDR2 from the germline V gene are SGHTA and FQGNSA. The ends were cut back, 5 bases at V and 2 bases at J, with 9 bases in the middle. As DNA, the CDR3 is TGTGCCAGCAGCCTGGACCCAAACACCGGGGAGCTGTTTTTT. Its protein product is CASSLDPNTGELFF. Complete variable domain (other parts from reference TRBV7-2 and TRBJ2-2): GAGVSQSPSNKVTEKGKDVELRCDPISGHTALYWYRQSLGQGLEFLIYFQGNSAPDKSGLPSDRFSAERTGGSVSTLTIQRTQQEDSAVYLCASSLDPNTGELFFGEGSRLTVL.